A selection of T cell receptor beta chains follows, all from one sample in a study of T-cell reconstitution after alpha-beta-depleted transplantation in children. TCRdb re-analysed the PCR reads in MiXCR, keeping a single row per CDR3 protein. Of more than 400,000 distinct CDR3 sequences in the sample, approximately 10% were seen once. The sequenced sample was PBMCs, mostly from graft donor cells, obtained 180 days after TCRalphabeta/CD19-depleted stem cell transplant. These receptors originate from a female patient aged 2-10 years who had a stem cell transplant for aplastic anemia, so the T cells may come from the graft donor. The CDR3 runs from the conserved cysteine through the conserved F or W. D genes are given only for firm matches. Size values are once, few and many counts, or a class for expanded clones, and some rows have none.

cdr3_nt: TGCACTGCTAGAACAGGGAACACTGAAGCTTTCTTT
cdr3_aa: CTARTGNTEAFF
j_call: TRBJ1-1
d_call: NA
v_call: TRBV20-1
clone_size: NA

cdr3_nt: TGTGCCAGCAGCCCCGCAGATCCGTATAATTCACCCCTCCACTTT
cdr3_aa: CASSPADPYNSPLHF
j_call: TRBJ1-6
d_call: NA
v_call: TRBV9
clone_size: few

cdr3_nt: TGTGCCAGCAGTTTTTTTCAGGGCCCAACTAGCGGGAGAGTCCTCTCCTACGAGCAGTACTTC
cdr3_aa: CASSFFQGPTSGRVLSYEQYF
j_call: TRBJ2-7
d_call: TRBD2
v_call: TRBV28
clone_size: many

cdr3_nt: TGTGCCAGCAGCTGGTGGACAGCCGCTAATGAAAAACTGTTTTTT
cdr3_aa: CASSWWTAANEKLFF
j_call: TRBJ1-4
d_call: NA
v_call: TRBV7-2
clone_size: NA

cdr3_nt: TGTGCCACCCTGACAGGGAAGGGTGGCTACACCTTC
cdr3_aa: CATLTGKGGYTF
j_call: TRBJ1-2
d_call: TRBD1
v_call: TRBV10-3
clone_size: few

cdr3_nt: TGCAGTGCTAGAGATACCAGGGCGTCCTACGAGCAGTACTTC
cdr3_aa: CSARDTRASYEQYF
j_call: TRBJ2-7
d_call: NA
v_call: TRBV20-1
clone_size: NA

cdr3_nt: TGTGCCAGCAGCTTAAGTAAAGGGACTAGCGGCGCCAATGAGCAGTTCTTC
cdr3_aa: CASSLSKGTSGANEQFF
j_call: TRBJ2-1
d_call: TRBD2
v_call: TRBV7-2
clone_size: few

cdr3_nt: TGCAGTGCTCCTACAGGGGCGTTCACTGAAGCTTTCTTT
cdr3_aa: CSAPTGAFTEAFF
j_call: TRBJ1-1
d_call: TRBD1
v_call: TRBV20-1
clone_size: NA

cdr3_nt: TGTGCCAGCAGGCCTCGGGGAGGAGGAGGACTAGTTCCCCACACAGATACGCAGTATTTT
cdr3_aa: CASRPRGGGGLVPHTDTQYF
j_call: TRBJ2-3
d_call: TRBD2
v_call: TRBV12-3/TRBV12-4
clone_size: few

cdr3_nt: TGTGCCAGCAGAGTAGACCGTCATGGGGCCAACGTCCTGACTTTC
cdr3_aa: CASRVDRHGANVLTF
j_call: TRBJ2-6
d_call: NA
v_call: TRBV6-1
clone_size: few

cdr3_nt: TGCGCCAGCAGCCGCTCGGGACTAGCGGGCAACTCCTACGAGCAGTACTTC
cdr3_aa: CASSRSGLAGNSYEQYF
j_call: TRBJ2-7
d_call: TRBD2
v_call: TRBV4-1
clone_size: few

cdr3_nt: TGCGCCAGCAGCAGGACAGTATCCCAAGAGACCCAGTACTTC
cdr3_aa: CASSRTVSQETQYF
j_call: TRBJ2-5
d_call: NA
v_call: TRBV4-3
clone_size: many

cdr3_nt: TGTGCCAGCAGCCAAGACGACAGGGGGCTCTATGGCTACACCTTC
cdr3_aa: CASSQDDRGLYGYTF
j_call: TRBJ1-2
d_call: TRBD1
v_call: TRBV3-1
clone_size: few

cdr3_nt: TGTGCCACCAGCAGAGATCGACCGCCCGGGAGGGGTTCACCCCTCCACTTT
cdr3_aa: CATSRDRPPGRGSPLHF
j_call: TRBJ1-6
d_call: NA
v_call: TRBV15
clone_size: NA

cdr3_nt: TGCGCCAGCAGCCAAGGGTGGGGCGGAAGCACAGATACGCAGTATTTT
cdr3_aa: CASSQGWGGSTDTQYF
j_call: TRBJ2-3
d_call: NA
v_call: TRBV4-3
clone_size: NA

cdr3_nt: TGTGCCAGCAGTTACTCGCTCGTGAATAATTCACCCCTCCACTTT
cdr3_aa: CASSYSLVNNSPLHF
j_call: TRBJ1-6
d_call: NA
v_call: TRBV6-5
clone_size: NA

cdr3_nt: TGTGCCAGCAGCTCTAGGTCGGTTGGGCAGTTCTTC
cdr3_aa: CASSSRSVGQFF
j_call: TRBJ2-1
d_call: NA
v_call: TRBV7-2
clone_size: NA

cdr3_nt: TGTGCTAGTGGTTTGTGGTATAGCGAGAACAAAGAGACCCAGTACTTC
cdr3_aa: CASGLWYSENKETQYF
j_call: TRBJ2-5
d_call: NA
v_call: TRBV12-5
clone_size: many

cdr3_nt: TGTGCCAGCATCCAGACAGGGAGAGATGGCTACACCTTC
cdr3_aa: CASIQTGRDGYTF
j_call: TRBJ1-2
d_call: TRBD1
v_call: TRBV6-6
clone_size: few

cdr3_nt: TGCAGTGCTAGCTTTGGCAGCGGCCAAGAGACCCAGTACTTC
cdr3_aa: CSASFGSGQETQYF
j_call: TRBJ2-5
d_call: NA
v_call: TRBV20-1
clone_size: NA

cdr3_nt: TGTGCCAGCAGCGTGTCTCTAGGACAACCTTCCTCGGAGCTGTTTTTT
cdr3_aa: CASSVSLGQPSSELFF
j_call: TRBJ2-2
d_call: NA
v_call: TRBV7-9
clone_size: few

cdr3_nt: TGCAGCGTTGATATAGGTCAGATATCCTACAATGAGCAGTTCTTC
cdr3_aa: CSVDIGQISYNEQFF
j_call: TRBJ2-1
d_call: NA
v_call: TRBV29-1
clone_size: NA

cdr3_nt: TGTGCCAGCAGCCAACCCGGGACAGGGATCGACGAGCAGTACTTC
cdr3_aa: CASSQPGTGIDEQYF
j_call: TRBJ2-7
d_call: TRBD1
v_call: TRBV28
clone_size: few

cdr3_nt: TGCGCCAGCAGCTTGGGACAGGGCTTAACCGGGGAGCTGTTTTTT
cdr3_aa: CASSLGQGLTGELFF
j_call: TRBJ2-2
d_call: TRBD1
v_call: TRBV5-1
clone_size: NA

cdr3_nt: TGTGCCAGCAGCCAAGACCCCAGAGAGGCAGCCTTGAAAGAGCAGTTCTTC
cdr3_aa: CASSQDPREAALKEQFF
j_call: TRBJ2-1
d_call: NA
v_call: TRBV4-2
clone_size: NA

cdr3_nt: TGTGCCAGCAGCTTAGCTCCCCGACAGGGGGAGGCCTACGAGCAGTACTTC
cdr3_aa: CASSLAPRQGEAYEQYF
j_call: TRBJ2-7
d_call: TRBD1
v_call: TRBV7-8
clone_size: NA

cdr3_nt: TGTGCCAGCAGCTTAGCGGGGGTGCGAGCCGTCCTGGAGACCCAGTACTTC
cdr3_aa: CASSLAGVRAVLETQYF
j_call: TRBJ2-5
d_call: NA
v_call: TRBV7-2
clone_size: few

cdr3_nt: TGCGCCAGCAGCCCGCGGTCTAGCACAGATACGCAGTATTTT
cdr3_aa: CASSPRSSTDTQYF
j_call: TRBJ2-3
d_call: NA
v_call: TRBV5-1
clone_size: many

cdr3_nt: TGCAGTGCTCGGACCCCGGACAGCAGCTACGAGCAGTACTTC
cdr3_aa: CSARTPDSSYEQYF
j_call: TRBJ2-7
d_call: NA
v_call: TRBV20-1
clone_size: few

cdr3_nt: TGTGCCAGCAGTTCCAACCGACCGGGAGCGGACACAACTTACAATGAGCAGTTCTTC
cdr3_aa: CASSSNRPGADTTYNEQFF
j_call: TRBJ2-1
d_call: NA
v_call: TRBV6-2/TRBV6-3
clone_size: NA

cdr3_nt: TGTGCCAGCACCCCGGGGGGTTACGCCGGGGAGCTGTTTTTT
cdr3_aa: CASTPGGYAGELFF
j_call: TRBJ2-2
d_call: TRBD2
v_call: TRBV12-3/TRBV12-4
clone_size: many